This TCR beta chain was identified during a study of blood T cell repertoires in COVID-19. Study at large: Acute-phase and convalescent COVID-19 samples originated in the United States, Italy and Spain. PBMCs, B-cell-depleted T cells, or T cells were the source of the cDNA or gDNA that made up the material.

TCRdb keeps only in-frame clones here, not all; method: immunoSEQ multiplex PCR. The sample has 140,000 to 150,000 clones; roughly 89% are singletons. Seattle researchers signed up patients amid active infection and tracked them longitudinally. Germline V gene data show CDR1 as SQVTM and CDR2 as ANQGSEA. V lost 7 bases, J lost 5 bases, and 15 bases lay in between. This CDR3 is 13 amino acids long. Material for sequencing was peripheral blood. The J gene is TRBJ2-1, the V gene TRBV29-1, with a tentative D call TRBD2 (6 bases). This clonotype was obtained from a young man with COVID-19, enrolled during active disease. The CDR3 sequence: CSARGGDHNEQFF. CDR3 bases: TGCAGCGCCCGAGGAGGGGACCACAATGAGCAGTTCTTC.